This T cell receptor beta chain originates from a study of CD8 T cells in Susac syndrome. Remarks on this clonotype: Its antigen is currently unknown.

Isolation of CD8+ and CD4+ T cells was performed negatively, whereas enrichment of TEMRA cells was done by FACS. The CDR3 extends over 16 amino acids. Trimming at V came to 6 bases and at J to 3 bases, leaving 6 bases not matched to a gene. Germline CDR1 and CDR2: LGHDT and YNNKEL (reference sequence). The RNA input was roughly 0.45 to 1 ug, and it was reverse transcribed with random hexamers. TCR beta CDR3 was amplified by immunoSEQ covering 54 Vbeta and 13 Jbeta. Using its own MiXCR run on the immunoSEQ multiplex PCR reads, TCRdb lists one record per CDR3 protein. The sample contains about 300,000 distinct CDR3 sequences, around 91% of which appear only once. Study-wide results and limits: Acknowledgment was made by the study that its TCR sequencing and HLA analysis involved a relatively small number of individuals.

The chain couples TRBV3-1 to TRBJ2-5; TRBD2 aligns across 14 bases. Input material: CD8+ T cells from PBMCs. The sequence derives from a human donor with multiple sclerosis. The DNA of the CDR3 is TGTGCCAGCAGTTGGCAGGGACTAGCGGGAGAAGAGACCCAGTACTTC. Translation gives CASSWQGLAGEETQYF.